Listed below are T cell receptor beta chains from one sample, sequenced in a study of blood T cell repertoires in COVID-19. Produced via immunoSEQ multiplex PCR; TCRdb's table is partial and in-frame only. The sample records about 36,000 clones, 90% being singletons. The source material was peripheral blood. The receptors shown here come from a man between 60 and 75 years old with active or convalescent COVID-19. Each CDR3 is given with its conserved first and last residue. Fields, in order: CDR3 length, clone size, D gene, V gene, J gene, CDR3 protein, CDR3 DNA. A D gene is named only where the DNA matches it firmly. The listing skips clone size in some rows; elsewhere it reads once, few, many or a size class.

CDR3 length: 15
clone size: once
D gene: TRBD1
V gene: TRBV4-1
J gene: TRBJ1-2
CDR3 protein: CASSQSQGDLYGYTF
CDR3 DNA: TGCGCCAGCAGCCAGTCACAGGGGGATCTGTATGGCTACACCTTC

CDR3 length: 13
clone size: NA
D gene: NA
V gene: TRBV2
J gene: TRBJ2-7
CDR3 protein: CASSVAADGEQYF
CDR3 DNA: TGTGCCAGCAGTGTAGCGGCGGATGGGGAGCAGTACTTC

CDR3 length: 14
clone size: NA
D gene: NA
V gene: TRBV7-6
J gene: TRBJ2-5
CDR3 protein: CASSLLVGGETQYF
CDR3 DNA: TGTGCCAGCAGCTTACTGGTTGGGGGGGAGACCCAGTACTTC

CDR3 length: 14
clone size: NA
D gene: TRBD1
V gene: TRBV5-4
J gene: TRBJ1-1
CDR3 protein: CASSKNRGQGVAFF
CDR3 DNA: TGTGCCAGCAGCAAAAACAGGGGGCAGGGAGTGGCTTTCTTT

CDR3 length: 16
clone size: NA
D gene: TRBD2
V gene: TRBV6-2/TRBV6-3
J gene: TRBJ2-7
CDR3 protein: CASSRSGRGAYYEQYF
CDR3 DNA: TGTGCCAGCAGTCGGTCGGGGCGGGGGGCATACTACGAGCAGTACTTC

CDR3 length: 14
clone size: NA
D gene: NA
V gene: TRBV28
J gene: TRBJ2-1
CDR3 protein: CASRIQGKGDEQFF
CDR3 DNA: TGTGCCAGCCGAATTCAGGGGAAGGGGGATGAGCAGTTCTTC

CDR3 length: 12
clone size: few
D gene: TRBD1
V gene: TRBV6-5
J gene: TRBJ2-1
CDR3 protein: CASSRGQGEQFF
CDR3 DNA: TGTGCCAGCAGCCGCGGACAGGGGGAGCAGTTCTTC

CDR3 length: 17
clone size: NA
D gene: NA
V gene: TRBV11-2
J gene: TRBJ2-7
CDR3 protein: CASSLVVRSTGSYEQYF
CDR3 DNA: TGTGCCAGCAGCTTAGTTGTTCGTAGCACAGGGTCGTACGAGCAGTACTTC

CDR3 length: 15
clone size: once
D gene: TRBD1
V gene: TRBV6-5
J gene: TRBJ2-5
CDR3 protein: CASSYQGVGQETQYF
CDR3 DNA: TGTGCCAGCAGTTACCAGGGGGTGGGACAAGAGACCCAGTACTTC

CDR3 length: 17
clone size: NA
D gene: TRBD1
V gene: TRBV6-1
J gene: TRBJ2-7
CDR3 protein: CASSEMIRTGHIYEQYF
CDR3 DNA: TGTGCCAGCAGTGAGATGATTAGGACAGGCCATATCTACGAGCAGTACTTC

CDR3 length: 15
clone size: once
D gene: NA
V gene: TRBV6-6
J gene: TRBJ1-1
CDR3 protein: CASKLEAGVYTEAFF
CDR3 DNA: TGTGCCAGCAAACTGGAGGCAGGGGTTTACACTGAAGCTTTCTTT

CDR3 length: 15
clone size: NA
D gene: NA
V gene: TRBV19
J gene: TRBJ1-2
CDR3 protein: CASSRDTFWGYGYTF
CDR3 DNA: TGTGCCAGTAGCCGGGACACCTTCTGGGGCTATGGCTACACCTTC

CDR3 length: 13
clone size: NA
D gene: NA
V gene: TRBV4-2
J gene: TRBJ1-5
CDR3 protein: CASSQDRGQPQHF
CDR3 DNA: TGTGCCAGCAGCCAAGATCGGGGGCAGCCCCAGCATTTT